What follows are 31 T cell receptor beta chains derived from one specimen sequenced in a study of T cell clonality in common variable immunodeficiency. Profiling relied on immunoSEQ multiplex PCR, and the TCRdb table lists in-frame clones only, not all of them. The sample includes around 55,000 clones, none of them occurring once. Sequencing was carried out using peripheral blood mononuclear cells. The receptors stem from a person between 18 and 70 years old in good health.

As regards this clone: The read terminates 3 residues ahead of where the CDR3 ends, so the germline J gene completes it. V gene TRBV10-2 combines with J gene TRBJ1-6; 9 nucleotides line up with TRBD1. The V and J ends lost 6 bases and 9 bases, in that order; junction bases with no gene match: 9. The CDR3 consists of 15 residues. Per the germline V gene, CDR1 is WSHSY and CDR2 is SAAADI. The CDR3 DNA, read in part, is TGCGCCAGCAGGGAGACTGGACAGGGGAGTTCACCC. Protein product: CASRETGQGSSP. In full, the CDR3 reads CASRETGQGSSPLHF.

This clone has at least ten counts. The observed sequence ends 3 residues before the CDR3 terminus, with the missing tail filled in from the germline J gene. The chain employs TRBV20-1 and TRBJ1-5, with TRBD1 identical over 8 bases. This CDR3 spans 14 amino acids. V was pared by 1 base and J by 5 bases, with 4 bases of the junction left unmatched. From germline, CDR1 is DFQATT and CDR2 SNEGSKA (reference sequence). CDR3 DNA, as far as it was read: TGCAGTGCTAGAGCTGGACAGGGTTATCAGCCC. It encodes CSARAGQGYQP. From start to end, the CDR3 is CSARAGQGYQPQHF.

The table lists this clone with many counts. The DNA ends 3 residues before the CDR3 does, and the rest of the CDR3 is filled in from the germline J gene. This chain uses TRBV15 with TRBJ2-7, with 13 bases lining up with TRBD2. There are 16 residues in the CDR3. Trimming took 5 bases from V and 1 from J; bases not matched to a gene: 5. Germline-derived CDR1 and CDR2 are LNHNV and YYDKDF (reference sequence). The sequenced part of the CDR3 DNA is TGTGCCACCAGCTTCCGGACTAGCGGGAGTTCCTACGAG. Amino acids: CATSFRTSGSSYE. The entire CDR3 sequence reads CATSFRTSGSSYEQYF.

This clone was observed a handful of times. The read is 3 residues too short to cover the CDR3 end, so that end is filled in from the germline J gene. J is TRBJ1-4 and V is TRBV6-4; tentatively, D is TRBD1 (6 bases). The V end was cut by 4 bases, the J end by 7 bases, with 10 bases between. The CDR3 is 13 residues long. The germline V gene has CDR1 MRHNA and CDR2 SNTAGT. Here the CDR3 reads CASSVRGGEKLFF. CDR3 bases read: TGTGCCAGCAGTGTCAGGGGCGGTGAAAAA.

This clone came up a few times. The read finishes 3 residues shy of the CDR3 end, and the germline J gene is used to complete it. J is TRBJ2-1 and V is TRBV10-2; 11 nucleotides agree with TRBD2. Trimming cost V 6 bases and J 6 bases; bases outside gene matches: 7. Per the germline V gene, CDR1 is WSHSY and CDR2 is SAAADI. The CDR3 sequence is 15 residues long. CDR3 bases read: TGCGCCAGCAGCCGCCTAGCGGGAGGCTTCAATGAG. This sequence encodes CASSRLAGGFNE. The full CDR3 sequence reads CASSRLAGGFNEQFF.

This clone was detected many times. The read finishes 3 residues shy of the CDR3 end, and the germline J gene is used to complete it. The chain links TRBV20-1 to TRBJ1-5, with 7 positions matching TRBD1. V shed 6 bases and J 4 bases; nucleotides not matched to a gene: 12. The germline V gene encodes CDR1 DFQATT and CDR2 SNEGSKA (reference sequence). The CDR3 is 15 residues long. The DNA read from the CDR3 is TGCAGTGCGATTCGACAGGGTAGGGGGAATCAGCCC. Translation gives CSAIRQGRGNQP. The full CDR3 protein is CSAIRQGRGNQPQHF.

Many counts were recorded for this clone. The CDR3 goes on 3 residues after the read ends, and that part is filled in from the germline J gene. J is TRBJ1-4 and V is TRBV6-2 or TRBV6-3; possibly TRBD1 for D (6 bases). V gave up 0 bases and J gave up 8 bases, with 16 bases separating them. This CDR3 is 16 amino acids long. From germline, CDR1 is MNHEY and CDR2 SVGEGT. CDR3 bases read: TGTGCCAGCAGTTACTCGAGAGGGGGAGTGCGGGAAAAA. Translating it yields CASSYSRGGVREK. The full-length CDR3 reads as CASSYSRGGVREKLFF.

This clone was seen at least ten times. The read halts 3 residues ahead of the CDR3 end, with the missing end drawn from the germline J gene. This chain joins TRBV14 and TRBJ2-1; 11 nucleotides agree with TRBD2. The germline V gene encodes CDR1 SGHDN and CDR2 FVKESK. V shed 4 bases, J shed 4 bases, and the junction held 3 bases outside the gene matches. The CDR3 contains 15 residues. The sequenced CDR3 bases are TGTGCCAGCAGCCTTAGACTAGCGGGATACAATGAG. Translation gives CASSLRLAGYNE. The CDR3 as a whole reads CASSLRLAGYNEQFF.

This clone has at least ten counts. The CDR3 end lies 3 residues beyond the end of the read and is filled in from the germline J gene. The chain uses TRBV18 and TRBJ2-7; possible D gene TRBD1, 5 bases. Per germline, CDR1 KGHSH and CDR2 LQKENI. The length of the CDR3 is 14 residues. The V and J ends lost 3 bases and 5 bases respectively, with 14 bases between them. The CDR3 spells CASSPWQGSDEQYF. CDR3 bases read: TGTGCCAGCTCACCTTGGCAGGGCAGCGACGAG.

This clone has a count of ten or more. From the germline J gene comes the end of the CDR3, since the read stops 3 residues before it. The rearrangement joins TRBV5-1 to TRBJ2-1, with D maybe TRBD2 (6 bases). This CDR3 has 14 amino acids. Germline V CDR1 and CDR2: SGHRS, YFSETQ. Between the trimmed V and J ends, which lost 4 bases and 9 bases, there was a span of 17 bases. The part of the CDR3 DNA that was read is TGCGCCAGCAGCACCACCGGAGGGCGTGTTGAG. Protein sequence: CASSTTGGRVE. The whole CDR3 is CASSTTGGRVEQFF.

CDR3 DNA (partial): TGTGCCAGCAGCTTAACTACATACAATGAG. This translates into CASSLTTYNE. The whole CDR3 sequence is CASSLTTYNEYTF. This chain joins TRBV7-6 and TRBJ1-2; D not resolved. The read comes to an end 3 residues before the CDR3 does, leaving the germline J gene to fill in the end. The CDR3 is 13 residues long. Germline V gene data show CDR1 as SGHVS and CDR2 as FNYEAQ.

This clone came up many times. The DNA ends 3 residues before the CDR3 does, and the rest of the CDR3 is filled in from the germline J gene. The J gene is TRBJ2-1, the V gene TRBV7-3, with 14 bases aligning to TRBD2. After removal of 4 bases from V and 8 bases from J, the junction contained 7 bases not matched to a gene. The CDR3 spans 16 residues. Germline V gene data show CDR1 as SGHTA and CDR2 as FQGTGA. CDR3 DNA (partial): TGTGCCAGCAGCTCCCCGGGACTAGCGGGAGAAGATGAG. Translation: CASSSPGLAGEDE. From start to end, the CDR3 is CASSSPGLAGEDEQFF.

As to this clone: The read ends 3 residues early relative to the CDR3; the germline J gene fills the gap. This chain uses TRBV18 with TRBJ2-2, with D perhaps TRBD1 (6 bases). Germline CDR1 is KGHSH and CDR2 is LQKENI. The CDR3 runs 15 residues. The CDR3 region is CASSPLGAPNEKLFF. Incomplete CDR3 DNA: TGTGCCAGCTCACCTTTGGGGGCTCCCAATGAAAAG.

In regard to this clone: The CDR3 end lies 3 residues beyond the end of the read and is filled in from the germline J gene. The rearrangement uses TRBV6-2 or TRBV6-3 and TRBJ1-1; D is undetermined. This CDR3 is built from 14 residues. The germline V and J ends were trimmed by 6 bases and 4 bases, with 15 bases remaining between them. Germline CDR1 MNHEY, CDR2 SVGEGT. The CDR3 region is CASRFPQAPTEAFF. The covered CDR3 bases are TGTGCCAGCAGGTTCCCCCAGGCCCCCACTGAA.

Remarks on this clone: From the germline J gene comes the end of the CDR3, since the read stops 3 residues before it. The rearrangement links TRBV5-1 to TRBJ1-3; tentative D call: TRBD1 (5 bases). The CDR3 contains 14 residues. Trimming took off 4 bases at V and 2 bases at J, with 10 bases between the two ends. Germline CDR1 and CDR2: SGHRS and YFSETQ. CDR3: CASSAEGTGNTIYF. The CDR3 bases that were read are TGCGCCAGCAGCGCCGAGGGGACTGGAAACACC.

At least ten counts were recorded for this clone. The sequence runs out 3 residues before the end of the CDR3; the remainder is reconstructed from the germline J gene. The J gene is TRBJ2-5, the V gene TRBV6-4; 11 nucleotides agree with TRBD1. The V and J ends lost 10 bases and 5 bases, in that order; junction bases with no gene match: 6. Germline CDR1 is MRHNA and CDR2 is SNTAGT. The CDR3 length is 13 residues. The CDR3 reads CAIGGQGGETQYF. The covered CDR3 bases are TGTGCCATAGGGGGACAGGGGGGGGAGACC.

This clone was observed many times. The sequenced fragment ends 3 residues before the CDR3 boundary, so the rest is inferred from the germline J gene. The chain couples TRBV3-1 (or the pseudogene TRBV3-2) to TRBJ2-4, with D possibly being TRBD2 (6 bases). V lost 8 bases and J lost 7, with 15 bases in between. The germline V gene has CDR1 LGHDT and CDR2 YNNKEL (reference sequence). CDR3 length: 13 amino acids. The part of the CDR3 DNA that was read is TGTGCCAGCTCCTGGAGGGACTCTAACATT. Translating it yields CASSWRDSNI. The full CDR3 protein reads CASSWRDSNIQYF.

Many counts were recorded for this clone. The CDR3 extends 3 residues past the end of the read, so its final part is completed from the germline J gene. This chain connects TRBV19 to TRBJ1-2, with 12 nucleotides matching TRBD1. The germline V gene encodes CDR1 LNHDA and CDR2 SQIVND (reference sequence). CDR3 length: 15 amino acids. The chain's CDR3 is CASSRNPGQGAGYTF. The covered CDR3 bases are TGTGCCAGTAGTAGAAATCCGGGACAGGGGGCCGGC.

There are many counts of this clone. The DNA ends 3 residues before the CDR3 does, and the rest of the CDR3 is filled in from the germline J gene. The chain has TRBV5-1 and TRBJ2-7, with 9 bases identical to TRBD2. The CDR3 length is 16 residues. CDR1 is SGHRS and CDR2 is YFSETQ in the germline V gene. Unmatched junction bases numbered 8, after V lost 1 base and J lost 3 bases. The CDR3 reads CASSLLQRGASYEQYF. CDR3 DNA, as far as it was read: TGCGCCAGCAGCTTGCTACAGCGGGGGGCAAGCTACGAG.

Only a few counts were recorded for this clone. The read terminates 3 residues before the CDR3 end, so the remaining end is supplied by the germline J gene. This sequence joins TRBV30 and TRBJ1-5; D possibly corresponds to TRBD1 (6 bases). Trimming stripped 0 bases from V and 5 bases from J, with 20 bases between. The CDR3 length is 17 residues. Germline assignment: CDR1 GTSNPN and CDR2 SVGIG (reference sequence). CDR3 in amino acids: CAWSVGGAEALDQPQHF. The DNA read from the CDR3 is TGTGCCTGGAGTGTGGGGGGGGCCGAGGCACTCGATCAGCCC.

This clone appeared many times. The missing CDR3 end, 3 residues past where the read stops, is filled in from the germline J gene. The gene calls are TRBV5-6 and TRBJ2-7; D not resolved. CDR1 is SGHDT and CDR2 is YYEEEE in the germline V gene. This CDR3 region has 13 residues. Trimming cost V 0 bases and J 2 bases, with 6 bases left between them. The part of the CDR3 DNA that was read is TGTGCCAGCAGCTTGGTTACGGCCTACGAG. Its translation: CASSLVTAYE. The entire CDR3 reads CASSLVTAYEQYF.

This clone was detected many times. With the read ending 3 residues before the CDR3 end, the germline J gene is used to fill in that end. The V call is TRBV20-1, the J call TRBJ2-2; possible D gene TRBD1, 6 bases. Looked up from germline, CDR1 is DFQATT and CDR2 is SNEGSKA (reference sequence). This CDR3 comprises 14 residues. V lost 4 bases to trimming and J lost 8 bases, with 17 bases between them. The CDR3 DNA, read in part, is TGCAGTGCTAACTTTTTAGGGGGTGGAGGGGAG. This codes for CSANFLGGGGE. The full CDR3 is CSANFLGGGGELFF.

This clone was found many times. The read terminates 3 residues before the CDR3 end, so the remaining end is supplied by the germline J gene. The genes are TRBV11-3 and TRBJ2-3, with a possible D match to TRBD1 (7 bases). The V gene's germline CDR1 is SGHNT and CDR2 YENEEA. The CDR3 is 13 amino acids. The CDR3 reads CASSPRGQGAQYF. CDR3 DNA (partial): TGTGCCAGCAGCCCCCGGGGGCAGGGGGCG.

There are many counts of this clone. The read halts 3 residues ahead of the CDR3 end, with the missing end drawn from the germline J gene. The chain employs TRBV6-1 and TRBJ1-2; tentative D call: TRBD1 (6 bases). The CDR3 covers 15 residues. The germline CDR1 and CDR2 sequences are MNHNS and SASEGT. CDR3 DNA (partial): TGTGCCAGCAGTGAAGCAGCGGGGGGGCCCAATGAC. Residues: CASSEAAGGPND. The whole CDR3 protein is CASSEAAGGPNDYTF.

At least ten counts were recorded for this clone. CDR3 sequence: CASSDSSRDTQYF. Incomplete CDR3 DNA: TGTGCCAGCAGTGACTCGAGCAGGGATACG. The J gene is TRBJ2-3, the V gene TRBV6-4; D remains unclear. The read is 3 residues too short to cover the CDR3 end, so that end is filled in from the germline J gene. Trimming cost V 0 bases and J 6 bases, with 7 bases left between them. Germline V CDR1 and CDR2: MRHNA, SNTAGT. The CDR3 contains 13 residues.

The covered CDR3 bases are TGTGCCAGCAGCTTAGAGGGACAGATAAATGAAAAA. Encoded protein: CASSLEGQINEK. The full-length CDR3 reads as CASSLEGQINEKLFF. V is TRBV7-9 and J is TRBJ1-4, with 7 bases that match TRBD1. The read halts 3 residues ahead of the CDR3 end, with the missing end drawn from the germline J gene. This CDR3 spans 15 amino acids. The V and J ends lost 1 base and 5 bases, in that order; junction bases with no gene match: 4. Germline V gene data show CDR1 as SEHNR and CDR2 as FQNEAQ (reference sequence).

This clone was counted many times. The CDR3 is cut off 3 residues early in the read; its end comes from the germline J gene. This chain links TRBV7-8 with TRBJ2-7; 7 nucleotides match TRBD2. This CDR3 contains 14 residues. Germline CDR1 reads SGHVS; CDR2 reads FQNEAQ. The V gene end was trimmed by 4 bases and the J gene end by 3 bases; junction bases not matched to a gene: 6. The DNA read from the CDR3 is TGTGCCAGCAGCTCCCGGACTAGATACTACGAG. It translates to CASSSRTRYYE. Given in full, the CDR3 is CASSSRTRYYEQYF.

This clone showed up many times. The read terminates 3 residues ahead of where the CDR3 ends, so the germline J gene completes it. The rearrangement links TRBV2 to TRBJ2-3, with 9 bases identical to TRBD2. J was trimmed by 4 bases and V by 3 bases; bases with no gene match: 8. The CDR3 is made up of 16 amino acids. Looked up from germline, CDR1 is SNHLY and CDR2 is FYNNEI. The sequenced CDR3 bases are TGTGCCAGCAGTGATGGTAGCGGGGGTTTCGCAGATACG. Its protein is CASSDGSGGFADT. The full CDR3 protein is CASSDGSGGFADTQYF.

This clone showed up many times. The DNA ends 3 residues before the CDR3 does, and the rest of the CDR3 is filled in from the germline J gene. The V call is TRBV19, the J call TRBJ1-1; unclear D gene. Germline V gene sequence: CDR1 LNHDA, CDR2 SQIVND (reference sequence). The length of the CDR3 is 15 residues. V was clipped by 5 bases and J by 1 base, with 14 bases between them. This CDR3 is CASSATETGNTEAFF. The CDR3 bases that were read are TGTGCCAGTAGTGCCACCGAGACGGGGAACACTGAA.

This clone showed up many times. The sequence runs out 3 residues before the end of the CDR3; the remainder is reconstructed from the germline J gene. The chain employs TRBV20-1 and TRBJ2-1, with D possibly being TRBD1 (5 bases). The V gene lost 8 bases and the J gene lost 1 base, with 12 bases spanning the gap. The CDR3 totals 13 residues. The germline V gene encodes CDR1 DFQATT and CDR2 SNEGSKA (reference sequence). The CDR3: CSPRQQSYNEQFF. CDR3 bases read: TGCAGTCCCCGACAGCAGTCCTACAATGAG.

This clone occurred many times. The CDR3 is cut off 3 residues early in the read; its end comes from the germline J gene. The chain couples TRBV19 to TRBJ1-5, with D unclear. Looked up from germline, CDR1 is LNHDA and CDR2 is SQIVND (reference sequence). This CDR3 is 14 amino acids long. The V and J ends lost 5 bases and 0 bases respectively, with 8 bases between them. The covered CDR3 bases are TGTGCCAGTAGTGCCTCAGGTAGCAATCAGCCC. Translated, it gives CASSASGSNQP. The full CDR3 protein reads CASSASGSNQPQHF.